This TCR beta chain was recorded in a study of T cells in Graves' hyperthyroidism and ophthalmopathy. Study-wide background: Prior to any treatment, at the point of initial diagnosis, peripheral blood was collected. Findings and limits, study-wide: Ophthalmopathy was model-predicted a median approximately six months pre-onset.

This clonotype was counted ten times or more. The antigen remains undetermined. Amplification yielded TCR beta CDR3 regions, with RNA transcripts as the source. Carried out on the TCR CDR3, a first-round RT-PCR used the HTBI primer set. MiXCR, run by TCRdb on the multiplex PCR reads, gives a single entry per CDR3 protein. The table has fewer than 350,000 distinct CDR3 sequences, 15% to 20% seen once; the top ten hold 15% to 18%. A 10 ml volume of fresh peripheral blood provided the PBMCs. Sequences were obtained from blood. This clonotype was obtained from a woman aged 40 to 55 with Graves' ophthalmopathy.

The CDR3 loop reads CASSRGQEGTEAFF. In DNA form, the CDR3 reads TGCGCCAGCAGCCGAGGACAGGAGGGCACTGAAGCTTTCTTT. This chain links TRBV4-1 with TRBJ1-1; TRBD1 matches at 7 bases. V gave up 4 bases and J gave up 4 bases; unmatched junction bases: 6. CDR1 and CDR2 from the germline V gene are MGHRA and YSYEKL. CDR3 length equals 14 residues.